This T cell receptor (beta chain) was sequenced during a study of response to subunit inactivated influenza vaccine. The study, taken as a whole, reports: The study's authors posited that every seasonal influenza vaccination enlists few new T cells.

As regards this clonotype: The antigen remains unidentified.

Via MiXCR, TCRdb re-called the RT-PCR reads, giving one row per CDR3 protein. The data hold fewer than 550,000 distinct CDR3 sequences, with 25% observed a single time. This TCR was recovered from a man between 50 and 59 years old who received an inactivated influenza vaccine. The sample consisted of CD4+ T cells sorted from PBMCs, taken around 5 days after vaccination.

CDR3 sequence: CASSGGMNTEAFF. The DNA for the CDR3 is TGTGCCAGCTCCGGAGGGATGAACACTGAAGCTTTCTTT. The chain carries TRBV7-2 and TRBJ1-1; the D is unclear. This CDR3 comprises 13 residues. Germline V gene sequence: CDR1 SGHTA, CDR2 FQGNSA. With 8 bases removed from V and 0 bases from J, the gap between germline ends came to 10 bases.